This T cell receptor (beta chain) came from a study of cytomegalovirus exposure and HLA in healthy donors. Comments on this clone: What it binds is not known.

The donors were members of the roughly 120-subject validation cohort (separate from the roughly 670-subject first cohort). Sequencing was performed with immunoSEQ multiplex PCR; in TCRdb, only in-frame clones are kept and a portion is missing. Here the sample spans under 350,000 clones, 86% being singletons. Germline trimming cut 5 bases from V and 1 base from J; bases unmatched to any gene: 8. The CDR3 contains 15 residues. Looked up from germline, CDR1 is SGHNT and CDR2 is YENEEA. Regarding the study as a whole: Associated with cytomegalovirus, according to the listing, were 170 or so TCR beta chains. Across donors, most TCRs were seen rarely, yet some public ones were widespread.

The V and J genes are TRBV11-3 and TRBJ2-7; 7 bases line up with TRBD1. The receptor's source is a woman between 18 and 29 years old in good health and CMV-seronegative. Sequencing was carried out using PBMCs. CDR3 DNA sequence: TGTGCCAGCAGCGAGGGACAGATAAGATCCTACGAGCAGTACTTC. This encodes CASSEGQIRSYEQYF.